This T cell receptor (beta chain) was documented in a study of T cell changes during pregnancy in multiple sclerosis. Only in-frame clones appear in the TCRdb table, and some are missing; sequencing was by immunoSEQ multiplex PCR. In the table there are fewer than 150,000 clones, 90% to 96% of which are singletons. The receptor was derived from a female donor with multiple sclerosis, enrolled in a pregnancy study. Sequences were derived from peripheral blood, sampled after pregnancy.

In DNA, the CDR3 is TGTGCCAGCTCACCAGGAGGGACCGGGGAGCTGTTTTTT. It yields the protein CASSPGGTGELFF. The chain carries TRBV18 and TRBJ2-2; D may be TRBD2 (6 bases). V lost 2 bases and J 5 bases, leaving 6 bases between the germline ends. This CDR3 region has 13 residues. Germline CDR1 is KGHSH and CDR2 is LQKENI.